This T cell receptor (beta chain) was observed in a study of T cells in Graves' hyperthyroidism and ophthalmopathy. On the study more broadly: Peripheral blood specimens were obtained at initial diagnosis, prior to any treatment.

Regarding the study as a whole: Ophthalmopathy onset followed model prediction by a median about six months.

The CDR3 has 17 amino acids. V dropped 0 bases and J dropped 3; count of bases not matched to a gene: 12. Germline V gives CDR1 SGDLS, CDR2 YYNGEE. This clonotype was recorded a few times. Its antigen is unidentified. The source material, RNA transcripts, was used to amplify TCR beta CDR3 regions. TCR CDR3 underwent first-round RT-PCR with the HTBI primer set. Via MiXCR, TCRdb re-called the multiplex PCR reads, giving one row per CDR3 protein. The sample records about 840,000 distinct CDR3 sequences, 35% to 45% being singletons. Patients showing uncontrolled infection, other autoimmune disease, pregnancy or lactation were ineligible. A roughly 10 ml volume of fresh peripheral blood provided the PBMCs.

The sequenced material came from blood. The rearrangement uses TRBV9 and TRBJ2-7, with 7 bases that match TRBD1. The receptor was derived from a man aged 18 to 29 with Graves' hyperthyroidism. The DNA for the CDR3 is TGTGCCAGCAGCGTAGGGAAGGGGGCCACTGATATCTACGAGCAGTACTTC. Encoded protein: CASSVGKGATDIYEQYF.